This T cell receptor beta chain was captured by sequencing in a study of control samples from healthy donors and cancer patients. Trimming shortened V by 4 bases and J by 4 bases, and 11 bases separated the two germline ends. Germline values: CDR1 SGDLS, CDR2 YYNGEE. The CDR3 sequence is 13 residues long. The repertoire was sequenced with immunoSEQ multiplex PCR; TCRdb's copy has only in-frame clones and lacks some. The table lists roughly 73,000 clones, 85% to 95% of them singletons. The sample taken for sequencing was blood. This TCR was recovered from a woman aged 55-69 years in good health. The chain employs TRBV9 and TRBJ1-1; D is uncertain. CDR3 region: CASSKTWGTEAFF. The CDR3 bases are TGTGCCAGCAGCAAGACCTGGGGCACTGAAGCTTTCTTT.